Below, 14 T cell receptor beta chains from the same sample are listed, as sequenced in a study of regulatory T cells in long-lasting Graves disease. With iRepertoire HTBI primers and Arm-PCR of CDR3 regions, TCR beta libraries were built. TCRdb analysed the multiplex PCR reads with MiXCR anew, one entry per CDR3 protein. The sample lists fewer than 650,000 distinct CDR3 sequences; around 16% were seen once. The sample's time point: newly diagnosed GD, antithyroid drugs for less than 3 months. PBMC-derived RNA was used for the TCR library. The data also belong to a second study, concerning T cells in Graves' hyperthyroidism and ophthalmopathy.

Specimen: peripheral blood mononuclear cells (PBMCs), collected at new diagnosis, from a patient treated with antithyroid drugs. The source of these receptors is a man between 18 and 35 years old with Graves disease.

This clonotype has only a few counts. This rearrangement joins TRBV6-5 to TRBJ2-7, with unresolved D. Trimming took off 2 bases at V and 2 bases at J, with 7 bases between the two ends. The CDR3 contains 13 residues. Per the germline V gene, CDR1 is MNHEY and CDR2 is SVGAGI. Here the CDR3 reads CASSYARAYEQYF. In DNA, the CDR3 is TGTGCCAGCAGTTACGCTAGGGCCTACGAGCAGTACTTC.

This rearrangement joins TRBV24-1 to TRBJ2-3, with TRBD1 as a possible D gene (6 bases). The CDR3 consists of 21 residues. Germline V gene data show CDR1 as KGHDR and CDR2 as SFDVKD. V lost 2 bases and J lost 2, with 28 bases in between. As DNA, the CDR3 is TGTGCCACCAGTGATTATCCCCTCCAAGACCACCCCGGGGACAACACAGATACGCAGTATTTT. Encoded protein: CATSDYPLQDHPGDNTDTQYF.

Ten or more counts support this clonotype. The genes are TRBV12-3 or TRBV12-4 and TRBJ2-3, with a tentative D call TRBD2 (5 bases). Trimming removed 3 bases from V and 3 bases from J, with 10 bases in between. The CDR3 loop spans 14 amino acids. CDR3 sequence (DNA): TGTGCCAGCAGTTTTGGGCGAGGGACAGATACGCAGTATTTT. Its translation is CASSFGRGTDTQYF.

There are many counts of this clonotype. The CDR3 DNA reads as TGTGCCAGCAGGGCTGGCGGCGGGGGCACTGAAGCTTTCTTT. It yields the protein CASRAGGGGTEAFF. The rearrangement uses TRBV27 and TRBJ1-1, with a possible D match to TRBD1 (5 bases). Germline CDR1 reads MNHEY; CDR2 reads SMNVEV (reference sequence). V was shortened by 6 bases and J by 4 bases, with 15 bases between the two germline ends. The CDR3 runs 14 residues.

This clonotype came up a few times. This rearrangement joins TRBV6-1 to TRBJ1-1, with D unclear. Trimming shortened V by 6 bases and J by 10 bases, and 18 bases separated the two germline ends. The CDR3 consists of 13 residues. Germline CDR1 MNHNS, CDR2 SASEGT. This CDR3 reads CASRKPGAPVAFF. Here the CDR3 DNA reads TGTGCCAGCAGAAAACCGGGCGCGCCGGTAGCTTTCTTT.

The gene calls are TRBV3-1 and TRBJ1-2; TRBD1 agrees at 7 bases. CDR1 is LGHDT, CDR2 YNNKEL, per germline (reference sequence). J lost 0 bases, V lost 6 bases, and 7 bases had no gene match. CDR3 size: 15 residues. CDR3 region: CASSHADRANYGYTF. In nucleotides, the CDR3 is TGTGCCAGCAGTCATGCAGACAGGGCTAACTATGGCTACACCTTC.

In this sample, this clonotype turned up a few times. The chain couples TRBV20-1 to TRBJ2-7, with 12 bases aligning to TRBD2. With V trimmed by 5 bases and J by 2 bases, 4 bases remained unmatched. The CDR3 spans 14 residues. CDR1 is DFQATT and CDR2 is SNEGSKA in the germline V gene (reference sequence). CDR3 sequence (DNA): TGCAGTGCTGAGACTAGCGGGAGAGCCTACGAGCAGTACTTC. Translated, it gives CSAETSGRAYEQYF.

The V gene is TRBV30, the J gene TRBJ1-5; possible D gene TRBD1, 6 bases. Germline V gene data show CDR1 as GTSNPN and CDR2 as SVGIG (reference sequence). The CDR3 has 14 residues. With 2 bases removed from V and 2 bases from J, the gap between germline ends came to 10 bases. This CDR3 reads CAWSRDTGNQPQHF. Written as DNA, the CDR3 is TGTGCCTGGAGTAGGGACACGGGCAATCAGCCCCAGCATTTT. Looking up the rest from reference TRBV30 and TRBJ1-5 gives the full variable domain: SQTIHQWPATLVQPVGSPLSLECTVEGTSNPNLYWYRQAAGRGLQLLFYSVGIGQISSEVPQNLSASRPQDRQFILSSKKLLLSDSGFYLCAWSRDTGNQPQHFGDGTRLSIL.

In this sample, this clonotype turned up many times. The rearrangement links TRBV11-2 to TRBJ2-1; D ambiguous. Per germline, CDR1 SGHAT and CDR2 FQNNGV. This CDR3 comprises 13 residues. V was shortened by 1 base and J by 10 bases, with 11 bases between the two germline ends. The CDR3 loop is CASSLGGPEEQFF. CDR3 nucleotide sequence: TGTGCCAGCAGCTTAGGAGGTCCAGAAGAGCAGTTCTTC.

This clonotype was picked up a small number of times. The chain couples TRBV28 to TRBJ2-5, with 7 positions matching TRBD1. The trim removed 9 bases at V and 5 bases at J, leaving 15 bases unmatched. This CDR3 spans 15 amino acids. Germline V gene lookup returns CDR1 MDHEN and CDR2 SYDVKM. DNA of the CDR3: TGTGCCAGTCGACTCCGCCTGACAGGGTTGGAGACCCAGTACTTC. It codes for CASRLRLTGLETQYF.

This clonotype has at least ten counts. J is TRBJ2-7 and V is TRBV2; 7 bases are a match to TRBD2. Germline V gives CDR1 SNHLY, CDR2 FYNNEI. The ends lost 8 bases at V and 5 bases at J; junction bases unmatched: 12. The length of the CDR3 is 14 residues. The CDR3 sequence: CASGGRGSAHEQYF. CDR3 in DNA: TGTGCCAGCGGAGGGAGGGGTTCGGCCCACGAGCAGTACTTC.

This clonotype was recorded many times. V gene TRBV12-3 or TRBV12-4 combines with J gene TRBJ2-1, with 7 positions matching TRBD1. After removal of 5 bases from V and 8 bases from J, the junction contained 6 bases not matched to a gene. The CDR3 has 13 residues. CDR3 residues: CASSNTGVHEQFF. The DNA of the CDR3 is TGTGCCAGCAGTAATACAGGGGTACATGAGCAGTTCTTC.

The chain employs TRBV30 and TRBJ2-1; D gene unclear. This CDR3 has 14 residues. V dropped 5 bases and J dropped 2 bases, with 13 bases sitting between them. The V gene's germline CDR1 is GTSNPN and CDR2 SVGIG (reference sequence). The CDR3: CAWWTPLAYNEQFF. The CDR3 DNA follows: TGTGCCTGGTGGACCCCTCTCGCCTACAATGAGCAGTTCTTC.

Worth noting for this clonotype: A junction boundary mismatches the germline segment, possibly from a read error. This chain links TRBV29-1 with TRBJ2-7; 8 nucleotides align to TRBD2. This CDR3 contains 19 residues. CDR1 SQVTM and CDR2 ANQGSEA come from the germline V gene. CDR3 DNA sequence: TGCAGCGCCACGGGGCTCATACTAGCGGCCCGATCGATCTCCTACGAGCAGTGCTTC. Protein: CSATGLILAARSISYEQCF.